This TCR beta chain stems from a study of CXCR3-negative and CXCR3-positive naive CD8 T cells. General study results and limits: Cryopreserved cells showed partially decreased CXCR3 expression, and most assays used fresh PBMCs. Comparison of naive cells showed more hydrophobic TRB CDR3s in CXCR3-positive than in CXCR3-negative naive cells.

There are 16 residues in the CDR3. CDR1 is MDHEN and CDR2 is SYDVKM in the germline V gene. Preparation of TRB cDNA libraries relied on 5' RACE carrying UMI labels. One entry per CDR3 protein, without DNA, is what TCRdb gives after re-calling the 5' RACE reads. The table lists approximately 56,000 distinct CDR3 sequences, with over 1.2% in the top ten. Notes on this clonotype: Antigen: not known.

Material for sequencing was naive CXCR3- CD8+ T cells from blood. Subset in this sample: CD45RO-CCR7+CD27+CD95- naive CD8+ T cells lacking CXCR3 (TNR3-). The clonotype comes from a human donor in good health. Some clones in this sample may be carry-over from other donors' samples. The J gene is TRBJ2-7, the V gene TRBV28; TCRdb proposes TRBD1, but this gene call is untestable without DNA. CDR3 residues: CASSYTRDRALREQYF.